The text below deals with one TCR beta chain. Its antigen is still unknown. The ends lost 0 bases at V and 7 bases at J; junction bases unmatched: 4. CDR3 length: 15 residues. Per the germline V gene, CDR1 is LGHNA and CDR2 is YSLEER. Only CD45RO-negative cells positively selected for CCR7 counted as naive CD8 cells, so terminally differentiated effector memory CD45RA+ cells were excluded. These data are taken from a study of shared clonotypes between healthy human individuals. The study, taken as a whole, reports: Around 5.4% of naive CD4 clonotypes were common to four donors.

The table came from immunoSEQ multiplex PCR; TCRdb's copy has only in-frame clones and leaves some out. Of nearly 2 million clones listed, 85% to 95% are singletons. This chain joins TRBV4-3 and TRBJ2-1; 9 bases fit TRBD1. This clonotype originated in a man in his late teens or twenties in good health. Sequenced input: naive CD8+ T cells sorted from blood. The CDR3: CASSQDLGTGNEQFF. The DNA for the CDR3 is TGCGCCAGCAGCCAAGATCTCGGGACAGGGAATGAGCAGTTCTTC.